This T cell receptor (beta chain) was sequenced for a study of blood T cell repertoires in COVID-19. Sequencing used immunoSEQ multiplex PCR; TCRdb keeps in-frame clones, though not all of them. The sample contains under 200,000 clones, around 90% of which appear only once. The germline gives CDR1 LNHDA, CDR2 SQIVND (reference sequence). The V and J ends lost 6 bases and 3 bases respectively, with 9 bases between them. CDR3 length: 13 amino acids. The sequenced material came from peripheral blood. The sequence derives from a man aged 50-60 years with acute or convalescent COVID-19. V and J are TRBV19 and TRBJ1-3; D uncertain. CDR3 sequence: CASRKTGGNTIYF. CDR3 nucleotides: TGTGCCAGTAGAAAGACGGGTGGAAACACCATATATTTT.